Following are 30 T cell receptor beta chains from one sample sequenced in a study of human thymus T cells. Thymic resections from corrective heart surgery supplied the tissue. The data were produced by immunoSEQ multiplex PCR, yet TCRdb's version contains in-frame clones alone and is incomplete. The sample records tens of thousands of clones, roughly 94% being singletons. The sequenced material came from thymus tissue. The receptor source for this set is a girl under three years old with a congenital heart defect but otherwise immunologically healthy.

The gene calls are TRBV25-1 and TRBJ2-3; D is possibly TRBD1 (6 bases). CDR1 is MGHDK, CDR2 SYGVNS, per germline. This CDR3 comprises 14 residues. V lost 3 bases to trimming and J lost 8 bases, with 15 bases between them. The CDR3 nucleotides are TGTGCCAGCAGTGACTCTTACAGGGCTGGTACGCAGTATTTT. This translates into CASSDSYRAGTQYF.

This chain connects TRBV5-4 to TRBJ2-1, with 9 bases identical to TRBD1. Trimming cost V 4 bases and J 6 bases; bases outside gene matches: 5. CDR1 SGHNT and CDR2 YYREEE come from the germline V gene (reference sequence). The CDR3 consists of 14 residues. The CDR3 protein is CASSLGQGSNEQFF. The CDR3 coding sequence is TGTGCCAGCAGCCTGGGACAGGGAAGCAATGAGCAGTTCTTC.

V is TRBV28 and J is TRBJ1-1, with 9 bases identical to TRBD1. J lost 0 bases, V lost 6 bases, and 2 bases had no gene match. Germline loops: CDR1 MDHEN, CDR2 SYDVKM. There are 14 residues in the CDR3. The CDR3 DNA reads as TGTGCCAGCAGAAGACAGGGGGTGAACACTGAAGCTTTCTTT. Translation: CASRRQGVNTEAFF.

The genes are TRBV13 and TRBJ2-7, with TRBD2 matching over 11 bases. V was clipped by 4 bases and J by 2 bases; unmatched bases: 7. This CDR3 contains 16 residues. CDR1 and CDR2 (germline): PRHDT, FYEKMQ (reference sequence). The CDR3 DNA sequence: TGTGCCAGCAGCTCCCCCGGGACTAGCGGCACCTACGAGCAGTACTTC. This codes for CASSSPGTSGTYEQYF. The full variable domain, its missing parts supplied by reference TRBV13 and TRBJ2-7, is AAGVIQSPRHLIKEKRETATLKCYPIPRHDTVYWYQQGPGQDPQFLISFYEKMQSDKGSIPDRFSAQQFSDYHSELNMSSLELGDSALYFCASSSPGTSGTYEQYFGPGTRLTVT.

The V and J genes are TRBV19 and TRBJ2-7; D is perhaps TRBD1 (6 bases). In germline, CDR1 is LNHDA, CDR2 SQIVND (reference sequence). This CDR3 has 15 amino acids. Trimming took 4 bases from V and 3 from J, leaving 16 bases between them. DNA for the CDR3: TGTGCCAGTAGTAGCATTGGTGGGACACTCTACGAGCAGTACTTC. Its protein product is CASSSIGGTLYEQYF.

The CDR3 region is CASHGVLEGNEQFF. CDR3 coding DNA: TGTGCCAGCCATGGGGTGCTTGAGGGCAATGAGCAGTTCTTC. The genes are TRBV5-6 and TRBJ2-1; maybe TRBD2 (5 bases). The ends were cut back, 7 bases at V and 6 bases at J, with 17 bases in the middle. The CDR3 spans 14 residues. Germline V CDR1 and CDR2: SGHDT, YYEEEE.

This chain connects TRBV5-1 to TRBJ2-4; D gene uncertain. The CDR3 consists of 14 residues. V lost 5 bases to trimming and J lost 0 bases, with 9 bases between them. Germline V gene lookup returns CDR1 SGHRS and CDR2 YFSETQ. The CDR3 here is CASSVGLAKNIQYF. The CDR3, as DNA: TGCGCCAGCAGTGTTGGGTTAGCCAAAAACATTCAGTACTTC.

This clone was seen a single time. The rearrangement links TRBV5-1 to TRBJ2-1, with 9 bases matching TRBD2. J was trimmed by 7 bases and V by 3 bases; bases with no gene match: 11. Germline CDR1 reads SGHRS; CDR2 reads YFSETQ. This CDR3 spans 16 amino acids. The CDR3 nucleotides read TGCGCCAGCAGCTCAGAGGGCGGGAGGGCCTCGAATGAGCAGTTCTTC. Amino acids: CASSSEGGRASNEQFF.

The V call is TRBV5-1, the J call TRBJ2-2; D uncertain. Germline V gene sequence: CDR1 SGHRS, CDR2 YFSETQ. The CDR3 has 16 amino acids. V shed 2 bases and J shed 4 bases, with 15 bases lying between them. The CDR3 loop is CASSLQELVITGELFF. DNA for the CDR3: TGCGCCAGCAGCTTACAAGAGTTAGTTATCACCGGGGAGCTGTTTTTT.

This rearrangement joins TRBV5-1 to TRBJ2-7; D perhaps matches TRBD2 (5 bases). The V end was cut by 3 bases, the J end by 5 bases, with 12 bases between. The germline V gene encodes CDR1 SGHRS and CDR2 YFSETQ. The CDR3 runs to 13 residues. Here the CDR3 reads CASSSTAGNEQYF. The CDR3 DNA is TGCGCCAGCAGCTCGACTGCGGGTAACGAGCAGTACTTC.

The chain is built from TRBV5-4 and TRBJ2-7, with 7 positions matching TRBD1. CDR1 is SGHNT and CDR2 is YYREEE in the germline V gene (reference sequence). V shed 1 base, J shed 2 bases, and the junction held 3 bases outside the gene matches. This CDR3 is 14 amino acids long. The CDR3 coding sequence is TGTGCCAGCAGCTTGAGGCAGGGGGCCTACGAGCAGTACTTC. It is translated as CASSLRQGAYEQYF.

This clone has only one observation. The CDR3 reads CASSEAPLVNGANVLTF. The DNA of the CDR3 is TGTGCCAGCAGTGAAGCTCCCCTAGTGAATGGGGCCAACGTCCTGACTTTC. The chain employs TRBV6-1 and TRBJ2-6; D gene unclear. Germline V gene lookup returns CDR1 MNHNS and CDR2 SASEGT. V was clipped by 0 bases and J by 3 bases, with 12 bases between them. The CDR3 extends over 17 amino acids.

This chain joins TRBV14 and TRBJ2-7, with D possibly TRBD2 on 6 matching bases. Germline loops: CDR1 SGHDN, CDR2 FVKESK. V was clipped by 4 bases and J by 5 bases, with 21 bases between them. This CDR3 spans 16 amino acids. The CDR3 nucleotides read TGTGCCAGCAGCCTTAACGGGGGAGACGGGGGACACGAGCAGTACTTC. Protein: CASSLNGGDGGHEQYF.

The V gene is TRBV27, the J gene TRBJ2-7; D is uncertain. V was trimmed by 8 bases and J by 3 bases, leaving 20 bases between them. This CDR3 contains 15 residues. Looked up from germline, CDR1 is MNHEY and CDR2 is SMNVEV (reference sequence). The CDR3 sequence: CASAEDRATIYEQYF. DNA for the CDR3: TGTGCCAGCGCCGAAGATCGGGCAACTATCTACGAGCAGTACTTC.

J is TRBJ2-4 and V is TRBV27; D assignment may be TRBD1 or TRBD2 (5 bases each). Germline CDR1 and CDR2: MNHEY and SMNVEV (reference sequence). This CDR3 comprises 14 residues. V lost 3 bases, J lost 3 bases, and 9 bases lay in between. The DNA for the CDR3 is TGTGCCAGCAGTTTGGGACCGCACAAAAACATTCAGTACTTC. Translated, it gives CASSLGPHKNIQYF.

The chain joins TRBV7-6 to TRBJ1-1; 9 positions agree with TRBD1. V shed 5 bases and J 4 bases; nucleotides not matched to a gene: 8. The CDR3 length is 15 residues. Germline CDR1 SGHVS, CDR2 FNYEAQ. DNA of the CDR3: TGTGCCAGCAGCCTCCACAGGGGGCGGATCACTGAAGCTTTCTTT. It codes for CASSLHRGRITEAFF.

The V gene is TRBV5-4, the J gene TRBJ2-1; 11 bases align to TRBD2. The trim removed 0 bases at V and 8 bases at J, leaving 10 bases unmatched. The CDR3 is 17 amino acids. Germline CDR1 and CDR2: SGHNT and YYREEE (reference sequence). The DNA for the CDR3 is TGTGCCAGCAGCTTGGCCAGGAGGACTAGCGGGCGGTATGAGCAGTTCTTC. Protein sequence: CASSLARRTSGRYEQFF.

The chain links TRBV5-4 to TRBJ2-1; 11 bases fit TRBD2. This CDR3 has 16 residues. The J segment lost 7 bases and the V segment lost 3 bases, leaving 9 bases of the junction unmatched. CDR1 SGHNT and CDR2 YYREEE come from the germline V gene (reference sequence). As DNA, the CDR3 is TGTGCCAGCAGCTCCCGACTAGCGGGATTGGGAAATGAGCAGTTCTTC. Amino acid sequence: CASSSRLAGLGNEQFF.

This CDR3 is CSVEENPGGMLGRAGVNEQFF. The CDR3 DNA reads as TGCAGCGTTGAAGAAAATCCGGGCGGGATGCTAGGGCGGGCGGGGGTCAATGAGCAGTTCTTC. The chain has TRBV29-1 and TRBJ2-1; 7 bases line up with TRBD2. V dropped 0 bases and J dropped 6; count of bases not matched to a gene: 26. This CDR3 is 21 amino acids long. CDR1 is SQVTM, CDR2 ANQGSEA, per germline.

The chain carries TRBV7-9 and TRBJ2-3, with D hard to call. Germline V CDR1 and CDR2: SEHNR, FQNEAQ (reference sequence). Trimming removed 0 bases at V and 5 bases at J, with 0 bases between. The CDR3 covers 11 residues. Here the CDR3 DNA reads TGTGCCAGCAGCTTAGCAGATACGCAGTATTTT. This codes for CASSLADTQYF.

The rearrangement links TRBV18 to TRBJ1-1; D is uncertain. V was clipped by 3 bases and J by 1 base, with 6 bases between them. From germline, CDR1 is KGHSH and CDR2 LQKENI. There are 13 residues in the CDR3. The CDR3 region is CASSPRENTEAFF. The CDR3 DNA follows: TGTGCCAGCTCACCTAGGGAGAACACTGAAGCTTTCTTT.

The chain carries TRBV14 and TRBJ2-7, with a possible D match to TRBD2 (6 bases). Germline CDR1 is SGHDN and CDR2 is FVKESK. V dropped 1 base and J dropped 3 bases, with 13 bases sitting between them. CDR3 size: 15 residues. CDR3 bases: TGTGCCAGCAGCCAAGGGAGGGGCAGGGTCTACGAGCAGTACTTC. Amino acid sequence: CASSQGRGRVYEQYF.

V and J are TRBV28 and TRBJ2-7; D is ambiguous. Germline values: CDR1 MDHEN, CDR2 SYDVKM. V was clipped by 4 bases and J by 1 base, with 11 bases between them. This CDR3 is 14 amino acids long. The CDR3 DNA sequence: TGTGCCAGCAGTTCAGGAGTTACGTCCTACGAGCAGTACTTC. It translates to CASSSGVTSYEQYF.

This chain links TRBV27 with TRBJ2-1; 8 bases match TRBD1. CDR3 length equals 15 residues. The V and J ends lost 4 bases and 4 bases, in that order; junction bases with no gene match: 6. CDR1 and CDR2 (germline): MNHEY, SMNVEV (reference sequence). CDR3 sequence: CASSSSTGGYNEQFF. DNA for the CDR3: TGTGCCAGCAGTTCTTCTACAGGGGGGTACAATGAGCAGTTCTTC.

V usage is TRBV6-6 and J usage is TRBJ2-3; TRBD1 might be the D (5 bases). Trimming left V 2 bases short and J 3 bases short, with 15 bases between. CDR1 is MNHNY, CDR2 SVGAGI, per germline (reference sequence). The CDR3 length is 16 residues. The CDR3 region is CASSYKAGKVTDTQYF. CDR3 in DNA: TGTGCCAGCAGTTACAAGGCAGGGAAGGTGACAGATACGCAGTATTTT.

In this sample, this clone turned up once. The CDR3 loop reads CASSFRPSTDTQYF. DNA of the CDR3: TGTGCCAGCAGCTTTCGTCCCAGCACAGATACGCAGTATTTT. This chain uses TRBV5-5 with TRBJ2-3; D remains ambiguous. V shed 2 bases and J shed 0 bases, with 7 bases lying between them. Germline CDR1 reads SGHKS; CDR2 reads YYEKEE (reference sequence). The CDR3 consists of 14 residues.

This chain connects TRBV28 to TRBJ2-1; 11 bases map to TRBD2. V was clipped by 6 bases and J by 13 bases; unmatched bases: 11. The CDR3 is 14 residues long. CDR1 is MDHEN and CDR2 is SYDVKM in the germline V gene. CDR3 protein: CASSSLSGGVLQFF. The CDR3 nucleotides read TGTGCCAGCAGCTCTCTTAGCGGGGGGGTCCTTCAGTTCTTC. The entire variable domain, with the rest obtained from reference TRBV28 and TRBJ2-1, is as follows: DVKVTQSSRYLVKRTGEKVFLECVQDMDHENMFWYRQDPGLGLRLIYFSYDVKMKEKGDIPEGYSVSREKKERFSLILESASTNQTSMYLCASSSLSGGVLQFFGPGTRLTVL.

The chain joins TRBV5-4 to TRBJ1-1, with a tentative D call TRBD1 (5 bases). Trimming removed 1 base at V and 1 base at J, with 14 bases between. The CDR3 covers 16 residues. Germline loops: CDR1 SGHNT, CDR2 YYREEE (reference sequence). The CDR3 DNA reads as TGTGCCAGCAGCTTGCTACTCTTAGGACAGAACACTGAAGCTTTCTTT. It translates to CASSLLLLGQNTEAFF.

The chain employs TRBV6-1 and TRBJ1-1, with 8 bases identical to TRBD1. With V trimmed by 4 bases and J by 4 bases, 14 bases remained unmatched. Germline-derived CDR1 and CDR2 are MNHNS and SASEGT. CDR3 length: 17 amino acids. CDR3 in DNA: TGTGCCAGCAGTGTTGGGACAGGCCACCTTGGGAGCACTGAAGCTTTCTTT. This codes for CASSVGTGHLGSTEAFF.

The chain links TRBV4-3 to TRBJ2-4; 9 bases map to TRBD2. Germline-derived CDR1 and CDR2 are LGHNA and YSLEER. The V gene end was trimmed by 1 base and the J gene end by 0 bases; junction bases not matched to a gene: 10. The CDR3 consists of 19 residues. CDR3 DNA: TGCGCCAGCAGCCAAGGTGTGGCGGGAGGGTACTTAGCCAAAAACATTCAGTACTTC. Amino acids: CASSQGVAGGYLAKNIQYF.